This entry is about one T cell receptor (beta chain). The antigen is not known. The entry originates in a study of T cell repertoires in cytomegalovirus infection. Regarding the study as a whole: HLA-C-restricted CMV-specific TCR beta clonotypes were dominant in the ex vivo response.

TCRdb independently ran MiXCR on the reads; one entry per CDR3 protein. The sample lists tens of thousands of distinct CDR3 sequences; about 18% were seen once. V was pared by 6 bases and J by 3 bases, with 13 bases of the junction left unmatched. The CDR3 loop spans 17 amino acids. Germline CDR1 MNHNS, CDR2 SASEGT. Source: CD8+ T cells from cultured PBMCs, taken from culture after CMV antigen stimulation. This TCR derives from a human donor in good health (CMV status not recorded). Some clones in this sample may be carry-over from other donors' samples. This sequence joins TRBV6-1 and TRBJ1-1; 10 nucleotides line up with TRBD1. CDR3 bases: TGTGCCAGCAGCCGCCGGGACAGGGGAAAATGGGACACTGAAGCTTTCTTT. It codes for CASSRRDRGKWDTEAFF.